The 27 T cell receptor beta chains given below trace back to one sample, sequenced in a study of beta chain features in type 1 diabetes. The authors reverse transcribed all of the isolated RNA, so sequencing captured expressed TCRB transcripts. Using immunoSEQ multiplex PCR, the repertoire was profiled, and TCRdb retains in-frame clones only, with some absent. The sample lists over 500,000 clones; around 15% were seen once. Sequencing was performed on naive CD4+ T cells from blood. The receptors stem from a man aged 18 to 29 in good health.

This clone was seen a handful of times. This chain connects TRBV6-6 to TRBJ2-1; D is unclear. The V end was cut by 0 bases, the J end by 8 bases, with 8 bases between. The CDR3 sequence is 13 residues long. CDR1 and CDR2 from the germline V gene are MNHNY and SVGAGI (reference sequence). Here the CDR3 reads CASSYSRAYEQFF. CDR3 bases: TGTGCCAGCAGTTACTCTCGCGCGTATGAGCAGTTCTTC.

This clone has only a few counts. The chain uses TRBV4-3 and TRBJ2-3, with 10 positions matching TRBD1. CDR1 and CDR2 from the germline V gene are LGHNA and YSLEER. This CDR3 contains 17 residues. V dropped 3 bases and J dropped 0; count of bases not matched to a gene: 6. The CDR3 nucleotides are TGCGCCAGCAGCCATAGGACAGGGGGGGTGAGCACAGATACGCAGTATTTT. It is translated as CASSHRTGGVSTDTQYF.

This clone was observed a few times. The V and J genes are TRBV29-1 and TRBJ1-5; weak D call: TRBD1 (5 bases). CDR3 length equals 13 residues. V gave up 4 bases and J gave up 3 bases, with 10 bases separating them. Germline CDR1 SQVTM, CDR2 ANQGSEA. CDR3: CSVGEGINQPQHF. CDR3 DNA: TGCAGCGTTGGGGAGGGGATCAATCAGCCCCAGCATTTT.

This clone has just a few counts. This rearrangement joins TRBV28 to TRBJ2-1; 7 bases line up with TRBD2. Germline V gene lookup returns CDR1 MDHEN and CDR2 SYDVKM. Trimming removed 6 bases from V and 8 bases from J; junction bases left unmatched: 4. The CDR3 contains 12 residues. In DNA, the CDR3 is TGTGCCAGCAGGACTAGCAAGGATGAGCAGTTCTTC. It codes for CASRTSKDEQFF.

This clone was counted between two and nine times. Other DNA sequences of this sample code for an identical CDR3. The chain combines TRBV20-1 with TRBJ1-2, with D unclear. Trimming left V 6 bases short and J 7 bases short, with 9 bases between. The germline gives CDR1 DFQATT, CDR2 SNEGSKA (reference sequence). This CDR3 has 10 residues. The CDR3 reads CSASDSGYTF. DNA of the CDR3: TGCAGTGCCTCAGATAGTGGCTACACCTTC.

The chain carries TRBV19 and TRBJ2-1; 10 bases map to TRBD1. The CDR3 spans 14 residues. Germline lookup yields CDR1 LNHDA and CDR2 SQIVND (reference sequence). V was clipped by 4 bases and J by 6 bases; unmatched bases: 3. The CDR3 DNA reads TGTGCCAGTAGTAGGGACAGGGGCCGCAATGAGCAGTTCTTC. Residues: CASSRDRGRNEQFF.

CDR3 DNA: TGCAGCGTTGGGAGGGGACCGGGTACGCAGTATTTT. It is translated as CSVGRGPGTQYF. The chain has TRBV29-1 and TRBJ2-3, with D possibly TRBD2 on 6 matching bases. The CDR3 is 12 residues long. CDR1 SQVTM and CDR2 ANQGSEA come from the germline V gene. Trimming shortened V by 4 bases and J by 8 bases, and 13 bases separated the two germline ends.

The chain combines TRBV7-9 with TRBJ1-6; 11 bases are shared with TRBD1. With 6 bases clipped from V and 9 bases from J, the junction kept 4 bases outside the gene matches. This CDR3 has 14 amino acids. CDR1 is SEHNR, CDR2 FQNEAQ, per germline (reference sequence). CDR3 sequence: CASSQGQGGSPLHF. The CDR3 DNA reads TGTGCCAGCAGTCAGGGACAGGGGGGTTCACCCCTCCACTTT.

There are a few counts of this clone. The V gene is TRBV4-1, the J gene TRBJ2-1; maybe TRBD2 (5 bases). In germline, CDR1 is MGHRA, CDR2 YSYEKL. The CDR3 covers 15 residues. The ends were cut back, 0 bases at V and 2 bases at J, with 8 bases in the middle. CDR3 in amino acids: CASSQEDYTYNEQFF. CDR3 DNA: TGCGCCAGCAGCCAAGAAGACTATACCTACAATGAGCAGTTCTTC.

This chain connects TRBV2 to TRBJ2-3, with TRBD2 matching over 7 bases. CDR1 and CDR2 (germline): SNHLY, FYNNEI. This CDR3 is 15 amino acids long. Germline trimming cut 6 bases from V and 1 base from J; bases unmatched to any gene: 7. CDR3 residues: CASRGLVVRTDTQYF. For the CDR3, the DNA is TGTGCCAGCAGAGGACTAGTCGTCCGCACAGATACGCAGTATTTT.

This clone was observed a handful of times. The V gene is TRBV7-2, the J gene TRBJ2-5, with 11 bases matching TRBD1. The germline gives CDR1 SGHTA, CDR2 FQGNSA. Unmatched junction bases numbered 4, after V lost 3 bases and J lost 4 bases. CDR3 length: 15 amino acids. CDR3 sequence reads: CASSLDRGLGETQYF. In nucleotides, the CDR3 is TGTGCCAGCAGCTTGGACAGGGGGCTTGGAGAGACCCAGTACTTC.

V and J are TRBV6-6 and TRBJ2-7; 10 bases map to TRBD1. V dropped 6 bases and J dropped 4; count of bases not matched to a gene: 9. CDR1 is MNHNY and CDR2 is SVGAGI in the germline V gene (reference sequence). The CDR3 has 15 amino acids. CDR3 loop: CASRNPGQGRYEQYF. CDR3 DNA sequence: TGTGCCAGCAGAAATCCGGGACAGGGGCGGTACGAGCAGTACTTC.

J is TRBJ2-7 and V is TRBV7-9; 12 bases are shared with TRBD2. This CDR3 has 14 residues. Germline CDR1 and CDR2: SEHNR and FQNEAQ (reference sequence). Trimming took 1 base from V and 6 from J; bases not matched to a gene: 1. The CDR3 reads CASSLEGLAGEQYF. In DNA, the CDR3 is TGTGCCAGCAGCTTAGAGGGACTAGCGGGCGAGCAGTACTTC.

This clone was seen more than once but under ten times. J is TRBJ1-6 and V is TRBV28; no clear D. This CDR3 is built from 17 residues. The V and J ends lost 5 bases and 0 bases respectively, with 14 bases between them. Germline V CDR1 and CDR2: MDHEN, SYDVKM. The CDR3 DNA follows: TGTGCCAGCAGTCCACGGGGTAAAAGCTCCTATAATTCACCCCTCCACTTT. Its translation: CASSPRGKSSYNSPLHF.

This clone was seen more than once but under ten times. One end of the junction does not line up with germline, which may come from a read error. The gene calls are TRBV29-1 and TRBJ1-2; a possible D gene is TRBD1 (6 bases). Germline CDR1 is SQVTM and CDR2 is ANQGSEA. The CDR3 runs 12 residues. CDR3 nucleotide sequence: TGCAGCGTTATGTGGGGGGCAGAAATTCTGGCCTTC. It specifies CSVMWGAEILAF.

The genes are TRBV6-5 and TRBJ1-1; no clear D. V was cut by 0 bases and J by 5 bases, with 7 bases left in between. This CDR3 is 13 amino acids long. Germline V gene sequence: CDR1 MNHEY, CDR2 SVGAGI. CDR3 region: CASSYSPPTEAFF. The CDR3 DNA sequence: TGTGCCAGCAGTTACTCCCCCCCGACTGAAGCTTTCTTT.

This clone was recorded a few times. The chain uses TRBV25-1 and TRBJ2-3, with D perhaps matching TRBD1 (6 bases). This CDR3 is 14 amino acids long. Trimming left V 6 bases short and J 0 bases short, with 10 bases between. Germline CDR1 and CDR2: MGHDK and SYGVNS. As DNA, the CDR3 is TGTGCCAGCAGAGACAGGACGAGCACAGATACGCAGTATTTT. It encodes CASRDRTSTDTQYF.

The genes are TRBV19 and TRBJ2-1; D gene unclear. From germline, CDR1 is LNHDA and CDR2 SQIVND (reference sequence). The CDR3 covers 14 residues. V was clipped by 9 bases and J by 3 bases, with 15 bases between them. The CDR3 loop reads CASMIGSLYNEQFF. The DNA of the CDR3 is TGTGCCAGCATGATAGGATCTCTCTACAATGAGCAGTTCTTC. The entire variable domain, with the rest obtained from reference TRBV19 and TRBJ2-1, is as follows: DGGITQSPKYLFRKEGQNVTLSCEQNLNHDAMYWYRQDPGQGLRLIYYSQIVNDFQKGDIAEGYSVSREKKESFPLTVTSAQKNPTAFYLCASMIGSLYNEQFFGPGTRLTVL.

V usage is TRBV11-3 and J usage is TRBJ2-7; D uncertain. The CDR3 runs 16 residues. V lost 1 base and J 0 bases, leaving 13 bases between the germline ends. Germline-derived CDR1 and CDR2 are SGHNT and YENEEA. CDR3 region: CASSLGGPTHSYEQYF. The CDR3, as DNA: TGTGCCAGCAGCTTAGGTGGGCCAACCCACTCCTACGAGCAGTACTTC.

The CDR3 loop is CAWSKGDRVRNTPLHF. The CDR3 region has the DNA TGTGCCTGGAGTAAAGGAGACAGGGTTAGGAATACACCCCTCCACTTT. The rearrangement joins TRBV30 to TRBJ1-6; 7 bases are a match to TRBD1. This CDR3 has 16 residues. Per germline, CDR1 GTSNPN and CDR2 SVGIG (reference sequence). V lost 2 bases, J lost 11 bases, and 15 bases stayed unmatched.

The CDR3 bases are TGTGCCAGCAGCTGGGGGACAGGCAATTATGGCTACACCTTC. It specifies CASSWGTGNYGYTF. This chain connects TRBV7-2 to TRBJ1-2; 8 positions agree with TRBD1. In germline, CDR1 is SGHTA, CDR2 FQGNSA. The CDR3 has 14 amino acids. J lost 5 bases, V lost 4 bases, and 6 bases had no gene match.

CDR3: CATRSGDYLYF. The CDR3 nucleotides are TGTGCCACAAGATCGGGGGACTATCTGTACTTC. The rearrangement joins TRBV19 to TRBJ2-7, with 7 bases that match TRBD2. CDR1 is LNHDA and CDR2 is SQIVND in the germline V gene (reference sequence). The CDR3 runs 11 residues. J gave up 12 bases and V 10 bases, and 12 bases lay outside the gene matches.

The chain joins TRBV27 to TRBJ2-6; D is tentatively TRBD1 or TRBD2 (5 bases each). Per the germline V gene, CDR1 is MNHEY and CDR2 is SMNVEV (reference sequence). CDR3 length: 18 amino acids. V was shortened by 6 bases and J by 0 bases, with 18 bases between the two germline ends. The CDR3 region has the DNA TGTGCCAGCAGCCCCCGGGGCACCCTTTACTCTGGGGCCAACGTCCTGACTTTC. This gives the protein CASSPRGTLYSGANVLTF.

Comment on this clone: Other DNA sequences in this specimen translate into the identical CDR3. V is TRBV18 and J is TRBJ1-2, with 9 nucleotides matching TRBD1. The junction had 1 base not matched to a gene; V was cut back by 3 bases and J by 2 bases. The CDR3 sequence is 14 residues long. Germline-derived CDR1 and CDR2 are KGHSH and LQKENI. The CDR3 coding sequence is TGTGCCAGCTCACCGGGGACAGGGAACTATGGCTACACCTTC. As protein: CASSPGTGNYGYTF.

The chain joins TRBV6-6 to TRBJ2-3; 15 nucleotides align to TRBD2. Germline CDR1 reads MNHNY; CDR2 reads SVGAGI (reference sequence). The CDR3 is 16 amino acids. V shed 6 bases and J 4 bases; nucleotides not matched to a gene: 5. This chain's CDR3 is CASSGLAGGPSDTQYF. The CDR3 region has the DNA TGTGCCAGCAGCGGACTAGCGGGAGGGCCCTCAGATACGCAGTATTTT.

This clone was counted only a few times. The chain couples TRBV5-1 to TRBJ1-5; a weak D match, TRBD1 (6 bases). CDR1 and CDR2 (germline): SGHRS, YFSETQ. The CDR3 totals 15 residues. Trimming removed 0 bases from V and 1 base from J, with 8 bases in between. The CDR3 sequence: CASSLVGGSNQPQHF. CDR3 coding DNA: TGCGCCAGCAGCTTGGTAGGGGGGAGCAATCAGCCCCAGCATTTT. Drawing the rest from reference TRBV5-1 and TRBJ1-5, the complete variable domain is KAGVTQTPRYLIKTRGQQVTLSCSPISGHRSVSWYQQTPGQGLQFLFEYFSETQRNKGNFPGRFSGRQFSNSRSEMNVSTLELGDSALYLCASSLVGGSNQPQHFGDGTRLSIL.

This clone was observed a handful of times. The genes are TRBV19 and TRBJ2-7, with D unresolved. The length of the CDR3 is 15 residues. V was pared by 4 bases and J by 3 bases, with 16 bases between. The V gene's germline CDR1 is LNHDA and CDR2 SQIVND (reference sequence). In DNA, the CDR3 is TGTGCCAGTAGTACTACCGAAGCTCTACTCTACGAGCAGTACTTC. Translation gives CASSTTEALLYEQYF.